This entry is about one T cell receptor beta chain. The V and J ends lost 4 bases and 4 bases respectively, with 13 bases between them. The length of the CDR3 is 14 residues. Germline CDR1 SGHTA, CDR2 FQGTGA. RNA amounts of 0.5 to 1 ug underwent reverse transcription with random hexamers. TCRdb re-called the immunoSEQ multiplex PCR reads with MiXCR, one entry per CDR3 protein. Found here are about 120,000 distinct CDR3 sequences, about 93% of them singletons; the top ten hold around 0.15%. The sample originates from a study of CD8 T cells in Susac syndrome. Blood CD8+ and CD4+ T cells underwent high-throughput TCR beta sequencing. The control group consisted of healthy donors matched for age and sex.

The gene calls are TRBV7-3 and TRBJ1-2; TRBD1 might be the D (5 bases). The sequence derives from a human donor in good health. Sequenced sample: CD4+ T cells from PBMCs. The DNA for the CDR3 is TGTGCCAGCAGCTCGACGGGGGGGAGCTATGGCTACACCTTC. Amino acids: CASSSTGGSYGYTF.